The T cell receptor beta chain described here comes from a study of T cells in Graves' hyperthyroidism and ophthalmopathy. Amplification of TCR beta CDR3 regions was performed using RNA transcripts as template. HTBI primers drove first-round RT-PCR of the TCR CDR3. One entry per CDR3 protein, called by TCRdb with MiXCR from the multiplex PCR reads. Among fewer than 250,000 distinct CDR3 sequences listed, about 16% were seen once. This clonotype was recorded many times. Its target is unknown. Exclusion of a patient resulted from uncontrolled infection, other autoimmune disease, pregnancy or lactation. Study-wide findings and caveats: Researchers found most expanded thyroid clonotypes above 0.001 in blood as well.

The germline V gene encodes CDR1 SEHNR and CDR2 FQNEAQ (reference sequence). The CDR3 totals 16 residues. V trimming: 0 bases; J trimming: 6 bases; junction bases outside the gene matches: 7. The sample taken for sequencing was blood. The chain has TRBV7-9 and TRBJ2-3, with TRBD2 matching over 9 bases. The TCR sequence derives from a woman younger than 30 with Graves' ophthalmopathy. The CDR3 here is CASSLALASGIDTQYF. Here the CDR3 DNA reads TGTGCCAGCAGCTTAGCGCTGGCTAGCGGGATCGATACGCAGTATTTT.